These 25 T cell receptor beta chains originate from one sample sequenced in a study of blood T cell repertoires in COVID-19. Generated by immunoSEQ multiplex PCR, the TCRdb table keeps only in-frame clones and is missing some. The data hold over 200,000 clones, with 87% observed a single time. The sequencing sample was made of peripheral blood. The receptors come from a middle-aged man with active or convalescent COVID-19.

The V call is TRBV11-2, the J call TRBJ1-5; 7 positions match TRBD1. The CDR3 totals 16 residues. The germline V gene has CDR1 SGHAT and CDR2 FQNNGV. With V trimmed by 2 bases and J by 2 bases, 6 bases remained unmatched. DNA for the CDR3: TGTGCCAGCAGCTTATCCTCCGGGACAGGCAATCAGCCCCAGCATTTT. This encodes CASSLSSGTGNQPQHF.

V usage is TRBV5-1 and J usage is TRBJ2-5, with 8 bases identical to TRBD2. Germline V gene sequence: CDR1 SGHRS, CDR2 YFSETQ. The length of the CDR3 is 14 residues. Trimming took 1 base from V and 4 from J; bases not matched to a gene: 3. The CDR3 spells CASSLNLAGETQYF. In nucleotides, the CDR3 is TGCGCCAGCAGCTTGAACCTAGCGGGAGAGACCCAGTACTTC.

The V call is TRBV27, the J call TRBJ1-1; 9 bases are a match to TRBD1. Germline V CDR1 and CDR2: MNHEY, SMNVEV (reference sequence). The V segment lost 2 bases and the J segment 7 bases; nucleotides outside the gene matches: 2. The CDR3 covers 13 residues. The CDR3 is CASSLPGQGEAFF. The CDR3 nucleotides are TGTGCCAGCAGTTTACCGGGACAGGGTGAAGCTTTCTTT.

The rearrangement links TRBV11-2 to TRBJ2-7, with 7 nucleotides matching TRBD1. V trimming: 6 bases; J trimming: 0 bases; junction bases outside the gene matches: 14. The CDR3 runs 17 residues. CDR1 is SGHAT, CDR2 FQNNGV, per germline. CDR3 DNA: TGTGCCAGCAGTTCAGTCCAGGGGGTATCCTACTCCTACGAGCAGTACTTC. This encodes CASSSVQGVSYSYEQYF.

This chain connects TRBV14 to TRBJ1-4; D is possibly TRBD1 (6 bases). This CDR3 comprises 17 residues. Germline CDR1 SGHDN, CDR2 FVKESK. Trimming left V 4 bases short and J 5 bases short, with 20 bases between. The CDR3 reads CASSPKGQKGTNEKLFF. CDR3 nucleotides: TGTGCCAGCAGCCCCAAGGGGCAGAAGGGGACAAATGAAAAACTGTTTTTT.

The chain uses TRBV29-1 and TRBJ1-2; the D gene is possibly TRBD1 (5 bases). The germline V gene encodes CDR1 SQVTM and CDR2 ANQGSEA. This CDR3 contains 12 residues. Between the trimmed V and J ends, which lost 2 bases and 7 bases, there was a span of 11 bases. The CDR3 is CSVEQGFSGYTF. The DNA for the CDR3 is TGCAGCGTTGAACAGGGATTCAGTGGCTACACCTTC.

The J gene is TRBJ2-1, the V gene TRBV27; D gene unclear. The germline V gene has CDR1 MNHEY and CDR2 SMNVEV (reference sequence). This CDR3 comprises 13 residues. V lost 3 bases, J lost 8 bases, and 11 bases lay in between. Here the CDR3 DNA reads TGTGCCAGCAGTTTCAGGCCTCCCGATGAGCAGTTCTTC. It is translated as CASSFRPPDEQFF.

The chain is built from TRBV28 and TRBJ1-1, with TRBD1 matching 9 bases. CDR3 length equals 14 residues. Germline loops: CDR1 MDHEN, CDR2 SYDVKM. J lost 3 bases, V lost 5 bases, and 4 bases had no gene match. The DNA of the CDR3 is TGTGCCAGCAGTCCCGGGACAGGGTACACTGAAGCTTTCTTT. Protein product: CASSPGTGYTEAFF.

The rearrangement uses TRBV6-6 and TRBJ1-4; the D is unclear. Trimming took 6 bases from V and 7 from J, leaving 6 bases between them. Per germline, CDR1 MNHNY and CDR2 SVGAGI (reference sequence). The CDR3 runs 11 residues. The CDR3 nucleotides are TGTGCCAGCAGGGGAGGTGAAAAACTGTTTTTT. Its translation is CASRGGEKLFF.

This chain joins TRBV2 and TRBJ2-7, with 9 bases fitting TRBD1. Germline trimming cut 7 bases from V and 6 bases from J; bases unmatched to any gene: 4. Germline loops: CDR1 SNHLY, CDR2 FYNNEI. CDR3 length equals 12 residues. The CDR3 here is CASMPTGGEQYF. For the CDR3, the DNA is TGTGCCAGCATGCCGACAGGGGGCGAGCAGTACTTC.

This rearrangement joins TRBV12-3 or TRBV12-4 to TRBJ1-5; D uncertain. CDR3 length equals 13 residues. V was cut by 5 bases and J by 4 bases, with 9 bases left in between. Here the CDR3 reads CASSGGINQPQHF. In nucleotides, the CDR3 is TGTGCCAGCAGTGGAGGGATAAATCAGCCCCAGCATTTT.

The genes are TRBV7-9 and TRBJ1-2; 7 nucleotides align to TRBD1. The junction had 14 bases not matched to a gene; V was cut back by 8 bases and J by 2 bases. The CDR3 contains 16 residues. CDR1 is SEHNR, CDR2 FQNEAQ, per germline (reference sequence). This CDR3 is CASQLGMGQTNYGYTF. The DNA for the CDR3 is TGTGCCAGCCAACTCGGGATGGGACAGACCAACTATGGCTACACCTTC.

The chain carries TRBV9 and TRBJ2-3, with 8 bases fitting TRBD1. V shed 0 bases and J 4 bases; nucleotides not matched to a gene: 7. The length of the CDR3 is 16 residues. From germline, CDR1 is SGDLS and CDR2 YYNGEE. CDR3 DNA: TGTGCCAGCAGCGTAGAGGCAGGGGGCGTCTCAGATACGCAGTATTTT. This translates into CASSVEAGGVSDTQYF.

This clone was observed a few times. This rearrangement joins TRBV4-1 to TRBJ1-5; D is possibly TRBD1 (5 bases). The ends were cut back, 4 bases at V and 5 bases at J, with 9 bases in the middle. Per germline, CDR1 MGHRA and CDR2 YSYEKL. The CDR3 runs 13 residues. This chain's CDR3 is CASSLSRDQPQHF. DNA of the CDR3: TGCGCCAGCAGCCTCAGCAGGGATCAGCCCCAGCATTTT.

V and J are TRBV28 and TRBJ2-1; 7 bases map to TRBD2. Germline V gene lookup returns CDR1 MDHEN and CDR2 SYDVKM. The CDR3 spans 13 residues. V gave up 6 bases and J gave up 8 bases; unmatched junction bases: 7. CDR3 in amino acids: CASREAGADEQFF. The CDR3 region has the DNA TGTGCCAGCAGGGAGGCGGGAGCCGATGAGCAGTTCTTC.

The genes are TRBV30 and TRBJ1-5; 7 nucleotides align to TRBD1. The V gene end was trimmed by 2 bases and the J gene end by 5 bases; junction bases not matched to a gene: 9. Germline values: CDR1 GTSNPN, CDR2 SVGIG (reference sequence). The CDR3 consists of 15 residues. The CDR3 loop reads CAWSNGQARHQPQHF. Written as DNA, the CDR3 is TGTGCCTGGAGTAACGGACAGGCACGACATCAGCCCCAGCATTTT.

The V and J genes are TRBV2 and TRBJ2-3, with 11 bases fitting TRBD1. The CDR3 runs to 14 residues. V shed 11 bases and J 4 bases; nucleotides not matched to a gene: 8. The germline gives CDR1 SNHLY, CDR2 FYNNEI. In nucleotides, the CDR3 is TGTGCCGGCTCGGGACAGGGGGGATCAGATACGCAGTATTTT. It is translated as CAGSGQGGSDTQYF.

The chain has TRBV15 and TRBJ1-1; 9 nucleotides line up with TRBD1. The CDR3 runs 16 residues. In germline, CDR1 is LNHNV, CDR2 YYDKDF (reference sequence). The V and J ends lost 0 bases and 3 bases, in that order; junction bases with no gene match: 5. CDR3 nucleotide sequence: TGTGCCACCAGCAGAGACCCCGGGACAGGGTACACTGAAGCTTTCTTT. Translating it yields CATSRDPGTGYTEAFF.

CDR3 nucleotides: TGTGCCAGTAGGCTGGGTACAGGGTATTTCGCGAACACTGAAGCTTTCTTT. Protein product: CASRLGTGYFANTEAFF. The V call is TRBV19, the J call TRBJ1-1, with D perhaps matching TRBD1 (6 bases). Per the germline V gene, CDR1 is LNHDA and CDR2 is SQIVND (reference sequence). The CDR3 is 17 residues long. Deletions cut 6 bases from V and 1 base from J, with 21 bases between.

This chain links TRBV25-1 with TRBJ1-3, with 7 bases that match TRBD1. Germline lookup yields CDR1 MGHDK and CDR2 SYGVNS. The junction had 9 bases not matched to a gene; V was cut back by 6 bases and J by 4 bases. This CDR3 is 15 amino acids long. CDR3 sequence: CASSTGDEAGNTIYF. The CDR3, as DNA: TGTGCCAGCAGCACAGGGGACGAGGCCGGAAACACCATATATTTT.

The chain carries TRBV5-1 and TRBJ2-2; 7 bases fit TRBD2. The CDR3 loop spans 16 amino acids. The junction had 9 bases not matched to a gene; V was cut back by 2 bases and J by 5 bases. Per germline, CDR1 SGHRS and CDR2 YFSETQ. The CDR3 DNA reads TGCGCCAGCAGCTTTAGCGGGCGGAGACGGACCGGGGAGCTGTTTTTT. Residues: CASSFSGRRRTGELFF.

The V call is TRBV5-4, the J call TRBJ1-1; no definite D call. CDR1 SGHNT and CDR2 YYREEE come from the germline V gene (reference sequence). The CDR3 is 14 residues long. V lost 4 bases and J 6 bases, leaving 16 bases between the germline ends. The CDR3 coding sequence is TGTGCCAGCAGCCAAAGACCCAACAGTCCTGAAGCTTTCTTT. Protein product: CASSQRPNSPEAFF.

V is TRBV5-6 and J is TRBJ2-1; D possibly corresponds to TRBD2 (5 bases). The CDR3 has 15 residues. Trimming shortened V by 4 bases and J by 7 bases, and 18 bases separated the two germline ends. Looked up from germline, CDR1 is SGHDT and CDR2 is YYEEEE. The CDR3 region has the DNA TGTGCCAGCAGCAGCCTACCGGGGTTCAAGAATGAGCAGTTCTTC. Translating it yields CASSSLPGFKNEQFF.

There are many counts of this clone. The gene calls are TRBV7-9 and TRBJ2-7; D is uncertain. The CDR3 loop spans 13 amino acids. The V end was cut by 4 bases, the J end by 0 bases, with 7 bases between. The germline gives CDR1 SEHNR, CDR2 FQNEAQ (reference sequence). Here the CDR3 DNA reads TGTGCCAGCAGCTCTACTTTCTCCTACGAGCAGTACTTC. Translating gives CASSSTFSYEQYF.

The chain recombines TRBV6-1 with TRBJ2-5; no clear D. The CDR3 is 16 residues long. The germline V and J ends were trimmed by 1 base and 0 bases, with 12 bases remaining between them. In germline, CDR1 is MNHNS, CDR2 SASEGT. The CDR3 region is CASSEVAGPYQETQYF. CDR3 bases: TGTGCCAGCAGTGAAGTGGCAGGTCCGTACCAAGAGACCCAGTACTTC.